This T cell receptor beta chain was obtained from a study of T cell responses to AZD1222 COVID-19 vaccine (dated by TCRdb to the early 2020s). Regarding the research as a whole: A total of 230 to 250 trial participants underwent TCR sequencing, of whom more than 200 had received two doses of AZD1222 and 26 had received two doses of the MenACWY control vaccine. Enrollment into the trials was organized by age into subgroups of 18-55, 56-69 and 70-plus years, and those subgroups contained approximately 160, 26 and 62 TCR-sequenced participants, respectively.

What the authors observed across the whole study: After two AZD1222 doses, spike-specific TCR breadth and depth were significantly higher than at day 0 and than in MenACWY recipients. Most participants were white British and females outnumbered males, and the authors suggested that clonal diversity may have been underestimated. Reportedly, almost half of the unique spike-specific TCRs recognized epitopes lying outside the regions that are mutated in the B.1.351 and B.1.1.7 variants. The whole spike protein was spanned by vaccine-associated CD4 TCRs, and dominant responses were seen in regions 160-218 and 743-854. In the small 56-69-year group, the increase in depth fell short of significance, most likely because of low power. Because no day 14 peak-response samples were available, repertoires were characterized only after the peak T cell response. Only five or six AZD1222 recipients were SARS-CoV-2 seropositive at baseline, limiting conclusions about previously exposed vaccinees.

On this clone itself: Which antigen it targets is not known. Within one base of it there is no much larger clone, and no base qualities were kept.

V is reduced by 0 bases and J by 9 bases, leaving a spacing of 16 bases between them. Looking up the germline V gene yields CDR1 SGHRS and CDR2 YFSETQ. The CDR3, cysteine through phenylalanine, is 16 amino acids long. Of all the DNA, just the CDR3 is kept, 48 bases in frame from base 1. Explained via the paper, the time point label denotes: about 28 days (+/-7) after the second vaccine dose. Because spike-specific TCR depth and breadth did not differ between the two schedules, AZD1222 recipients who got a second dose at roughly 4 weeks were pooled with those who got a second dose at roughly 12 weeks. The vaccinee samples were drawn from two UK trials, COV001 and COV002, one of which was a single-blind randomized controlled phase 2/3 trial testing AZD1222 (ChAdOx1 nCoV-19) in healthy adults. For TCRbeta chain sequencing, PBMC samples were collected from trial participants at day 0 and at day 28 after the second dose.

The CDR3 regions of human TCRbeta chains were analyzed by immunosequencing. In the paper's pipeline: Repertoire TCRs were checked for matches against a reference library of SARS-CoV-2-specific TCRs that had been generated using the MIRA antigen-specificity platform. Breadth was defined as the fraction of unique TCRs that were SARS-CoV-2-associated, and depth was defined as the fraction of total T cells that were SARS-CoV-2-associated. Each spike-specific TCR was assigned to its reactive spike region and to a CD4 or CD8 class using the MIRA data. Log10-transformed breadth and depth values were compared by one-way ANOVA with Sidak's multiple comparisons tests. TCRdb limited this immuneACCESS table to in-frame rearrangements with V and J called. A share of clones is missing; checked studies link under half to unresolved V genes, and the rest is unexplained. Clone size and V and J calls were adopted from that table, with D and trimming inferred from the DNA. The sample records around 35,000 clones, 86% of which are singletons. The top ten clonotypes cover about 10% of the sample.

This specimen consisted of peripheral blood, obtained 28 days after the second AZD1222 dose. The sequence links TRBV5-1 to TRBJ1-6; TRBD1 is perhaps the D gene, given 5 matching bases. This clonotype was obtained from an adult who received the AZD1222 COVID-19 vaccine. The CDR3 region has the sequence CASSLEGIFPPSPLHF. The base sequence is TGCGCCAGCAGCTTGGAGGGGATTTTCCCCCCTTCACCCCTCCACTTT.